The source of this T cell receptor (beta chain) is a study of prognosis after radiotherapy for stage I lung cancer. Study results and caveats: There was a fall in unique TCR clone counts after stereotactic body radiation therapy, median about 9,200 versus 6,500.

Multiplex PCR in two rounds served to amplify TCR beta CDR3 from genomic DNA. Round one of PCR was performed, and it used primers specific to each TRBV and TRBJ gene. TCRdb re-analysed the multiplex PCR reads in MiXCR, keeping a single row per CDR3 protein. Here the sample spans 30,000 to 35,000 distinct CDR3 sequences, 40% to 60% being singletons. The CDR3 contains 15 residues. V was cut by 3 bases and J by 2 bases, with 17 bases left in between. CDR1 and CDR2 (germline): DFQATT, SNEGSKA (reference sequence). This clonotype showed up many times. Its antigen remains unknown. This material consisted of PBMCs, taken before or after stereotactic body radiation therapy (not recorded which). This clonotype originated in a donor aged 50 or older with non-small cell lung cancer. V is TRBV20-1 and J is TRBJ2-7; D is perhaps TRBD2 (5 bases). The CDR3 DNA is TGCAGTGCTAGGGCGACCAGCGGACTCACCTACGAGCAGTACTTC. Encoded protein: CSARATSGLTYEQYF.